The 20 T cell receptor beta chains in this list originate from one sample, sequenced in a study of blood T cell repertoires in COVID-19. Assay used: immunoSEQ multiplex PCR; TCRdb lists only in-frame clones, some missing. The table includes 150,000 to 200,000 clones, 88% detected once. Sequenced sample: peripheral blood. The receptor set was obtained from a human donor in a cohort sampled during active COVID-19.

The V gene is TRBV9, the J gene TRBJ1-6; D gene ambiguous. Germline-derived CDR1 and CDR2 are SGDLS and YYNGEE. V was cut by 0 bases and J by 3 bases, with 7 bases left in between. This CDR3 has 15 residues. The CDR3, as DNA: TGTGCCAGCAGCGTAGACCCGAGCTATAATTCACCCCTCCACTTT. This encodes CASSVDPSYNSPLHF.

This chain connects TRBV4-3 to TRBJ1-1; D is possibly TRBD1 (5 bases). The CDR3 is 14 amino acids. CDR1 LGHNA and CDR2 YSLEER come from the germline V gene. V was shortened by 1 base and J by 6 bases, with 12 bases between the two germline ends. The CDR3 DNA follows: TGCGCCAGCAGCCAAGCGTCAGGGATAGCTGAAGCTTTCTTT. Translation: CASSQASGIAEAFF.

The chain uses TRBV9 and TRBJ2-3; the D is unclear. Germline V gene lookup returns CDR1 SGDLS and CDR2 YYNGEE. The CDR3 contains 13 residues. Trimming pared 6 bases from V and 2 bases from J, leaving 10 bases between. The CDR3 nucleotides read TGTGCCAGCAACCTCGACTTCACAGATACGCAGTATTTT. Translating gives CASNLDFTDTQYF.

The chain joins TRBV6-5 to TRBJ1-3; 10 bases match TRBD1. This CDR3 is built from 14 residues. V lost 11 bases, J lost 0 bases, and 4 bases stayed unmatched. Germline V gene data show CDR1 as MNHEY and CDR2 as SVGAGI. The CDR3 spells CASGTGDSGNTIYF. CDR3 DNA sequence: TGTGCCTCCGGGACAGGGGACTCTGGAAACACCATATATTTT.

This chain links TRBV4-3 with TRBJ2-3, with TRBD2 matching over 12 bases. The V gene end was trimmed by 3 bases and the J gene end by 4 bases; junction bases not matched to a gene: 5. Germline V gene lookup returns CDR1 LGHNA and CDR2 YSLEER. The CDR3 extends over 16 amino acids. CDR3 DNA: TGCGCCAGCAGCCAGGGCAGACTAGCGGGAGCAGATACGCAGTATTTT. Its protein is CASSQGRLAGADTQYF.

This chain uses TRBV10-3 with TRBJ2-3, with TRBD2 as a possible D gene (7 bases). The V and J ends lost 7 bases and 2 bases respectively, with 16 bases between them. Per germline, CDR1 ENHRY and CDR2 SYGVKD. There are 15 residues in the CDR3. Here the CDR3 reads CAIMSGGRHTDTQYF. CDR3 in DNA: TGTGCCATCATGTCCGGGGGGCGCCACACAGATACGCAGTATTTT.

The rearrangement uses TRBV5-1 and TRBJ1-6; TRBD1 might be the D (5 bases). The CDR3 consists of 15 residues. The V and J ends lost 4 bases and 4 bases respectively, with 12 bases between them. Germline V gene sequence: CDR1 SGHRS, CDR2 YFSETQ. CDR3 amino acids: CASSPGTVYNSPLHF. The CDR3 DNA sequence: TGCGCCAGCAGCCCCGGGACTGTTTATAATTCACCCCTCCACTTT.

The rearrangement links TRBV30 to TRBJ1-1, with unresolved D. With 1 base removed from V and 3 bases from J, the gap between germline ends came to 12 bases. There are 14 residues in the CDR3. Germline V gene sequence: CDR1 GTSNPN, CDR2 SVGIG (reference sequence). CDR3 sequence (DNA): TGTGCCTGGAGTGAAGAGGAGCCCCACACTGAAGCTTTCTTT. Its translation is CAWSEEEPHTEAFF.

The rearrangement uses TRBV29-1 and TRBJ2-1; 10 bases match TRBD2. The V segment lost 7 bases and the J segment 5 bases; nucleotides outside the gene matches: 5. CDR3 length: 13 amino acids. Germline loops: CDR1 SQVTM, CDR2 ANQGSEA. This CDR3 is CSGLAGGNNEQFF. CDR3 sequence (DNA): TGCAGCGGTTTAGCGGGGGGCAACAATGAGCAGTTCTTC.

V is TRBV18 and J is TRBJ1-5; 8 bases agree with TRBD1. Germline CDR1 is KGHSH and CDR2 is LQKENI. Losses at the gene ends were 4 bases for V and 4 bases for J; bases not matched to a gene: 6. This CDR3 has 15 residues. CDR3 DNA: TGTGCCAGCTCACGGGGACAGGTGGGGAATCAGCCCCAGCATTTT. It yields the protein CASSRGQVGNQPQHF.

The rearrangement uses TRBV6-5 and TRBJ2-1, with D maybe TRBD1 (6 bases). Between the trimmed V and J ends, which lost 5 bases and 5 bases, there was a span of 16 bases. Germline V gene data show CDR1 as MNHEY and CDR2 as SVGAGI. This CDR3 contains 15 residues. The DNA of the CDR3 is TGTGCCAGCAGTATTACACAGGGTAGGAACAATGAGCAGTTCTTC. Translating it yields CASSITQGRNNEQFF.

V and J are TRBV19 and TRBJ1-3; possible D gene TRBD1, 5 bases. Germline CDR1 is LNHDA and CDR2 is SQIVND (reference sequence). This CDR3 spans 14 amino acids. V lost 4 bases and J lost 4, with 11 bases in between. CDR3 DNA sequence: TGTGCCAGTAGTACTGGGGCAGCGGGAAACACCATATATTTT. Its protein product is CASSTGAAGNTIYF.

The rearrangement joins TRBV4-1 to TRBJ1-2, with D unclear. Germline V gene lookup returns CDR1 MGHRA and CDR2 YSYEKL. The CDR3 is 15 residues long. V lost 0 bases and J lost 0, with 8 bases in between. CDR3 in DNA: TGCGCCAGCAGCCAAGATACCGGGACTAACTATGGCTACACCTTC. Its translation is CASSQDTGTNYGYTF.

This chain uses TRBV28 with TRBJ2-7, with D possibly TRBD2 on 6 matching bases. CDR1 and CDR2 from the germline V gene are MDHEN and SYDVKM. This CDR3 has 13 residues. Trimming left V 8 bases short and J 6 bases short, with 17 bases between. CDR3: CASGSLRGTEQYF. The DNA for the CDR3 is TGTGCCAGCGGGAGTTTACGGGGGACCGAGCAGTACTTC. The whole variable domain, filled in from reference TRBV28 and TRBJ2-7, reads DVKVTQSSRYLVKRTGEKVFLECVQDMDHENMFWYRQDPGLGLRLIYFSYDVKMKEKGDIPEGYSVSREKKERFSLILESASTNQTSMYLCASGSLRGTEQYFGPGTRLTVT.

As for this clone: At one boundary the junction diverges from the germline segment, which might be a read error. The rearrangement links TRBV19 to TRBJ1-6; D perhaps matches TRBD1 (6 bases). Per the germline V gene, CDR1 is LNHDA and CDR2 is SQIVND (reference sequence). The CDR3 is 14 amino acids. The CDR3, as DNA: TGTGCCAGCAGTAACAGGGAGTCAAATTCACCCCTCCACTTT. Its translation: CASSNRESNSPLHF.

The rearrangement uses TRBV2 and TRBJ2-1; 9 nucleotides agree with TRBD1. The germline V gene encodes CDR1 SNHLY and CDR2 FYNNEI. The ends lost 7 bases at V and 4 bases at J; junction bases unmatched: 11. The CDR3 spans 16 residues. The CDR3 DNA follows: TGTGCCAGCACTGGAAGGGACAGGGTCTCGTACAATGAGCAGTTCTTC. Its protein is CASTGRDRVSYNEQFF.

In this sample, this clone turned up once. V and J are TRBV3-1 (or the pseudogene TRBV3-2) and TRBJ2-5, with 9 bases lining up with TRBD2. The CDR3 is 17 residues long. The germline CDR1 and CDR2 sequences are LGHDT and YNNKEL (reference sequence). J was trimmed by 4 bases and V by 4 bases; bases with no gene match: 13. The CDR3: CASSPSANSGRRETQYF. DNA for the CDR3: TGTGCCAGCAGCCCGAGTGCAAATAGCGGGAGAAGAGAGACCCAGTACTTC.

This rearrangement joins TRBV11-2 to TRBJ2-7, with 8 bases aligning to TRBD1. V lost 5 bases to trimming and J lost 4 bases; unmatched junction nucleotides: 10. This CDR3 is built from 15 residues. Germline V gene data show CDR1 as SGHAT and CDR2 as FQNNGV. CDR3 in DNA: TGTGCCAGCAGCGTCGCCGGGACAGGTCCTTACGAGCAGTACTTC. Protein: CASSVAGTGPYEQYF.

The rearrangement uses TRBV11-2 and TRBJ2-7; D may be TRBD2 (7 bases). V lost 0 bases and J lost 2, with 8 bases in between. The CDR3 contains 14 residues. The germline CDR1 and CDR2 sequences are SGHAT and FQNNGV. CDR3 sequence: CASSLERGPYEQYF. Here the CDR3 DNA reads TGTGCCAGCAGCTTAGAGCGGGGGCCCTACGAGCAGTACTTC.

In this sample, this clone turned up once. V and J are TRBV19 and TRBJ1-2; 9 nucleotides agree with TRBD1. The CDR3 covers 15 residues. Germline V lookup: CDR1 LNHDA, CDR2 SQIVND (reference sequence). The V and J ends lost 7 bases and 0 bases, in that order; junction bases with no gene match: 6. The CDR3 DNA sequence: TGTGCCAGTAATGACAGGGGGAGGTCTAACTATGGCTACACCTTC. The encoded protein is CASNDRGRSNYGYTF.